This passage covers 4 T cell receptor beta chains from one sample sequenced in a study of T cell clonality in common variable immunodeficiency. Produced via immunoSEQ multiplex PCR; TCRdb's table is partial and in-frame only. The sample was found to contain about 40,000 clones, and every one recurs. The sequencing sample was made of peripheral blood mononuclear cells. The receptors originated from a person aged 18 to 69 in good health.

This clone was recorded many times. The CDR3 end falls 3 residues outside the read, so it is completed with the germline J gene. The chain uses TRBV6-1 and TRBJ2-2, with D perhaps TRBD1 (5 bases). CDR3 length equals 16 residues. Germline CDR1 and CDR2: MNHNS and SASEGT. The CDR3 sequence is CASSEDGARANEKLFF. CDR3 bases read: TGTGCCAGCAGTGAAGATGGGGCTAGGGCTAATGAAAAG.

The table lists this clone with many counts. The CDR3: CASSDPLHAGAIGELFF. The part of the CDR3 DNA that was read is TGTGCCAGCAGTGACCCCTTGCACGCGGGGGCTATCGGGGAG. The chain is built from TRBV6-4 and TRBJ2-2, with D possibly matching TRBD2 (7 bases). From the germline J gene comes the end of the CDR3, since the read stops 3 residues before it. The CDR3 runs to 17 residues. CDR1 is MRHNA, CDR2 SNTAGT, per germline. V lost 2 bases and J 7 bases, leaving 20 bases between the germline ends.

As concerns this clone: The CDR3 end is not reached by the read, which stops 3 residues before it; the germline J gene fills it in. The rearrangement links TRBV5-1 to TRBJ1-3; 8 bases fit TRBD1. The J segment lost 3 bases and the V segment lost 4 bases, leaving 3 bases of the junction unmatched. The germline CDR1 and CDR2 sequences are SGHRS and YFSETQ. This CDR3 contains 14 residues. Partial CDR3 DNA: TGCGCCAGCAGCCTAGGGACAGGTGGAAACACC. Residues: CASSLGTGGNT. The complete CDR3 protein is CASSLGTGGNTIYF.

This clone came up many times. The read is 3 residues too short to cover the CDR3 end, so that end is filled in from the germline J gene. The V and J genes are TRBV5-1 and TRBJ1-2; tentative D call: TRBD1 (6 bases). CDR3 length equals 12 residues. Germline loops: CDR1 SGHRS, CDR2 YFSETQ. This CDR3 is CASSPRRGGYTF. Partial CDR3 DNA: TGCGCCAGCAGCCCCCGAAGGGGGGGC.